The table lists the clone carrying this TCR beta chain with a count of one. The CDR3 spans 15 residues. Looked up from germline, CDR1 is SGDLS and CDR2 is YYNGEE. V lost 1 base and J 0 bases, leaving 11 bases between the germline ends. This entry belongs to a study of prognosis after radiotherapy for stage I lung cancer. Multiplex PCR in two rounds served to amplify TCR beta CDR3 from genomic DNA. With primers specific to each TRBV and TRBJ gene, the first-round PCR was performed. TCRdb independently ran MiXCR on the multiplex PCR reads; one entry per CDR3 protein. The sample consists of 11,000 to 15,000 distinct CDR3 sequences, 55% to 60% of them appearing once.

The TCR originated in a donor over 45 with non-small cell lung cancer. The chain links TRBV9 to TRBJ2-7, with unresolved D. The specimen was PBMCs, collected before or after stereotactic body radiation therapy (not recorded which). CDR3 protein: CASSVNPSRSYEQYF. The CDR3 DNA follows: TGTGCCAGCAGCGTAAACCCTAGTCGCTCCTACGAGCAGTACTTC.